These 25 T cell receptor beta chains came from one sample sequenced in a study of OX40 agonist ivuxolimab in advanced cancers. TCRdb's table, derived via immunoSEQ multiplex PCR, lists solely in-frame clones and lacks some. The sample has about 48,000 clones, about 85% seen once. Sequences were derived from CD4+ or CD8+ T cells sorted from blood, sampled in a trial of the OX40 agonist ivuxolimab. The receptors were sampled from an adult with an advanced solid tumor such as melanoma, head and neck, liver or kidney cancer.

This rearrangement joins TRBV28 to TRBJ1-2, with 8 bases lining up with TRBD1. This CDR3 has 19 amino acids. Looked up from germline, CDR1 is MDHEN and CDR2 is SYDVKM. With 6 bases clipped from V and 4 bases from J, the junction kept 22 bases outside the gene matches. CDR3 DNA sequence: TGTGCCAGCAGATCACTTAGTTTAGGGCCCAGGGGGCGGTCCTATGGCTACACCTTC. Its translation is CASRSLSLGPRGRSYGYTF.

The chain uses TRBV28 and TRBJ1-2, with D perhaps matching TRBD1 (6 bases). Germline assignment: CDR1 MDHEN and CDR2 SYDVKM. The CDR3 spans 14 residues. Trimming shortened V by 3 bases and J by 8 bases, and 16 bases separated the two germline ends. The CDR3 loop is CASSFTGSTSGYTF. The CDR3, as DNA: TGTGCCAGCAGTTTTACAGGGAGCACCTCCGGCTACACCTTC.

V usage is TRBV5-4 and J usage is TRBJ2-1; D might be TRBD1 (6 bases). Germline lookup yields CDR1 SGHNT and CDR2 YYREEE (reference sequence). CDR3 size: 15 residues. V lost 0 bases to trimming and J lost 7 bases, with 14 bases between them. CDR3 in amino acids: CASSLVGGGQNEQFF. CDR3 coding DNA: TGTGCCAGCAGCTTGGTTGGTGGGGGCCAAAATGAGCAGTTCTTC.

The chain's CDR3 is CAWSFGGGAYNEQFF. CDR3 in DNA: TGTGCCTGGAGTTTCGGGGGGGGAGCCTACAATGAGCAGTTCTTC. The chain is built from TRBV30 and TRBJ2-1; 8 positions agree with TRBD2. This CDR3 contains 15 residues. CDR1 is GTSNPN, CDR2 SVGIG, per germline (reference sequence). V gave up 2 bases and J gave up 2 bases; unmatched junction bases: 5.

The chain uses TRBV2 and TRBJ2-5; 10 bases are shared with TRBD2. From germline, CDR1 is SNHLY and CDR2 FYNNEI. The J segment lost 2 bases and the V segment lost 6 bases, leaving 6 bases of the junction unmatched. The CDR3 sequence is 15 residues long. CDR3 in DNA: TGTGCCAGCAGCGCCTGGACTAGCGGACAAGAGACCCAGTACTTC. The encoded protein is CASSAWTSGQETQYF.

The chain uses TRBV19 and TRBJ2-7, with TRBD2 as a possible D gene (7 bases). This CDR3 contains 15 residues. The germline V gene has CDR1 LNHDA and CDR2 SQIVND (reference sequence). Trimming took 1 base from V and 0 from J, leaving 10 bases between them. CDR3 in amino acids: CASSIGGGNSYEQYF. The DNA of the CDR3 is TGTGCCAGTAGTATAGGGGGGGGCAACTCCTACGAGCAGTACTTC. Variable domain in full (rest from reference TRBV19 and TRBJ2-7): DGGITQSPKYLFRKEGQNVTLSCEQNLNHDAMYWYRQDPGQGLRLIYYSQIVNDFQKGDIAEGYSVSREKKESFPLTVTSAQKNPTAFYLCASSIGGGNSYEQYFGPGTRLTVT.

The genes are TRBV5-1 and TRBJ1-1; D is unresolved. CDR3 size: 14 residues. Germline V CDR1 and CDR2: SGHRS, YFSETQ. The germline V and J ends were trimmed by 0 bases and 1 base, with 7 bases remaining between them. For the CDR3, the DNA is TGCGCCAGCAGCTTGGAACACGGGAACACTGAAGCTTTCTTT. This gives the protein CASSLEHGNTEAFF.

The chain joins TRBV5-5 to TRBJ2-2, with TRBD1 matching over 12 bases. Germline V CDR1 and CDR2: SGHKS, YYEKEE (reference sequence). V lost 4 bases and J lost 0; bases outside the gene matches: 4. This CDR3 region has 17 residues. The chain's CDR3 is CASSAGTGGANTGELFF. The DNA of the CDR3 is TGTGCCAGCAGCGCCGGGACAGGGGGCGCGAACACCGGGGAGCTGTTTTTT.

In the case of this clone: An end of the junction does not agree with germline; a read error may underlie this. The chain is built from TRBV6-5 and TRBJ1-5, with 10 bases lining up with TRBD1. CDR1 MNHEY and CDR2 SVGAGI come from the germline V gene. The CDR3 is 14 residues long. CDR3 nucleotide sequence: TGTGCCGGCAGTGCGACAGGGGGCGGTCAGCCCCAGCATTTT. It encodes CAGSATGGGQPQHF.

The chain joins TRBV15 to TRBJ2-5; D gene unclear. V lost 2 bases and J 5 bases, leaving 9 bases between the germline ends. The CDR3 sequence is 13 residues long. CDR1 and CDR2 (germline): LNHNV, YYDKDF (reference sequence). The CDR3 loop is CATSRSKGETQYF. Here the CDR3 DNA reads TGTGCCACCAGCAGATCGAAAGGGGAGACCCAGTACTTC.

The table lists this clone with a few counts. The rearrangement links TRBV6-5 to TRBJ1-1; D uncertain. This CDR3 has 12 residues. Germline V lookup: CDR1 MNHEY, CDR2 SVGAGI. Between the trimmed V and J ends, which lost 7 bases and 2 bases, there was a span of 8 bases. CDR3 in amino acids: CASKSVNTEAFF. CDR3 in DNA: TGTGCCAGCAAGTCAGTTAACACTGAAGCTTTCTTT.

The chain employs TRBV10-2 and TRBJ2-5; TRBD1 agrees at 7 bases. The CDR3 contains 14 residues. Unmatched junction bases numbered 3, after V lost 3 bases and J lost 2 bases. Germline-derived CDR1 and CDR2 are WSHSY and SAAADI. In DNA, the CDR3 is TGCGCCAGCAGTGAACCGGGACAGCAAGAGACCCAGTACTTC. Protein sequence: CASSEPGQQETQYF.

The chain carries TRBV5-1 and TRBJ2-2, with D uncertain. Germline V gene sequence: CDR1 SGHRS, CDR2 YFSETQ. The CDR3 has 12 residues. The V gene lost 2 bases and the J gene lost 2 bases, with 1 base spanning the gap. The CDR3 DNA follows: TGCGCCAGCAGCTTAAACACCGGGGAGCTGTTTTTT. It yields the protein CASSLNTGELFF. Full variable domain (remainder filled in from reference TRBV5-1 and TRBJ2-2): KAGVTQTPRYLIKTRGQQVTLSCSPISGHRSVSWYQQTPGQGLQFLFEYFSETQRNKGNFPGRFSGRQFSNSRSEMNVSTLELGDSALYLCASSLNTGELFFGEGSRLTVL.

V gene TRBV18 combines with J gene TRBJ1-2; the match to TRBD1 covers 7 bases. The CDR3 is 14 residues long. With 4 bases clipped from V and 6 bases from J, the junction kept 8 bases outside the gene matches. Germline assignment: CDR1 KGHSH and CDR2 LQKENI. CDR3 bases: TGTGCCAGCTCACGGGGCGAGGGGGCGGATGGCTACACCTTC. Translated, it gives CASSRGEGADGYTF.

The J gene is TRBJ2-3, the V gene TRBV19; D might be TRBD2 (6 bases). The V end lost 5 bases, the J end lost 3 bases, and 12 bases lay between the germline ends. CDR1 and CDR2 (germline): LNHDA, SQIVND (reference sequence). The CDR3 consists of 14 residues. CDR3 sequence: CASSVRLGTDTQYF. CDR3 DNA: TGTGCCAGTAGTGTCCGACTAGGTACAGATACGCAGTATTTT.

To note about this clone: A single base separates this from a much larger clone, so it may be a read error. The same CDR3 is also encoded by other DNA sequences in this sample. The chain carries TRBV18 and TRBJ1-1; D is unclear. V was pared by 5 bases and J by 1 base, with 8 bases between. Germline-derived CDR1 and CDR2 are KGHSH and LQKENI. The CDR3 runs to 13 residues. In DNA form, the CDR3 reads TGTGCCAGCTCATTCACGGAGAACACTGAAGCTTTCTTT. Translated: CASSFTENTEAFF.

The CDR3 loop is CASSLGAGGGETQYF. DNA for the CDR3: TGTGCCAGCAGCTTAGGTGCGGGAGGAGGAGAGACCCAGTACTTC. The chain combines TRBV7-2 with TRBJ2-5; TRBD2 agrees at 8 bases. This CDR3 region has 15 residues. Germline assignment: CDR1 SGHTA and CDR2 FQGNSA. Trimming at V came to 1 base and at J to 4 bases, leaving 5 bases not matched to a gene. Full variable domain (rest looked up from reference TRBV7-2 and TRBJ2-5): GAGVSQSPSNKVTEKGKDVELRCDPISGHTALYWYRQSLGQGLEFLIYFQGNSAPDKSGLPSDRFSAERTGGSVSTLTIQRTQQEDSAVYLCASSLGAGGGETQYFGPGTRLLVL.

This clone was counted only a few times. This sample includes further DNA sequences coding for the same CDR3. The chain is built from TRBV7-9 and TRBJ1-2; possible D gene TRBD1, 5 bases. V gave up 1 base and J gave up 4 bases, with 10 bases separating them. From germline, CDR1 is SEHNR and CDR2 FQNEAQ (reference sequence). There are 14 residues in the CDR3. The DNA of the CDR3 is TGTGCCAGCAGCTTAGGAAAGGGGAGCTATGGCTACACCTTC. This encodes CASSLGKGSYGYTF.

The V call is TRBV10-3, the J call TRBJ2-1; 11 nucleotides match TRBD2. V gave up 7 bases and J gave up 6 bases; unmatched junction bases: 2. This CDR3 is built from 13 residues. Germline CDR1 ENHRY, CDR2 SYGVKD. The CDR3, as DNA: TGTGCCATCACCGGGACTAGCGGCAATGAGCAGTTCTTC. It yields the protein CAITGTSGNEQFF.

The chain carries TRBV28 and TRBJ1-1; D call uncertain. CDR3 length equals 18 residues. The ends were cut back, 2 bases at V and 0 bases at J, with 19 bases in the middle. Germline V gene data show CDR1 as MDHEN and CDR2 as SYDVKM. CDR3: CASSLPSTWGRMNTEAFF. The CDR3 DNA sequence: TGTGCCAGCAGTTTACCCTCGACATGGGGAAGGATGAACACTGAAGCTTTCTTT. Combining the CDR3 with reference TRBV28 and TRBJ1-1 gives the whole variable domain DVKVTQSSRYLVKRTGEKVFLECVQDMDHENMFWYRQDPGLGLRLIYFSYDVKMKEKGDIPEGYSVSREKKERFSLILESASTNQTSMYLCASSLPSTWGRMNTEAFFGQGTRLTVV.

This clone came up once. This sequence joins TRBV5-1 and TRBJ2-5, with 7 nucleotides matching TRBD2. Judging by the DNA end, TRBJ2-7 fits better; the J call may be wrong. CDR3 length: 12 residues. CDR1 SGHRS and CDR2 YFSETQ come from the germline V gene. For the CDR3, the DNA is TGCGCCAGCAGCTTCAGGGAGGGCGAGCAGTACTTC. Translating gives CASSFREGEQYF.

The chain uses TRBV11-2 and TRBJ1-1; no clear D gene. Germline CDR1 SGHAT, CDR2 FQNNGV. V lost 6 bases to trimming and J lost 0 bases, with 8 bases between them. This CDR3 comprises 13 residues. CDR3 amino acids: CASSRTVNTEAFF. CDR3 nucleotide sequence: TGTGCCAGCAGTCGGACGGTGAACACTGAAGCTTTCTTT. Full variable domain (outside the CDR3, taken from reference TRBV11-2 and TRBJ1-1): EAGVAQSPRYKIIEKRQSVAFWCNPISGHATLYWYQQILGQGPKLLIQFQNNGVVDDSQLPKDRFSAERLKGVDSTLKIQPAKLEDSAVYLCASSRTVNTEAFFGQGTRLTVV.

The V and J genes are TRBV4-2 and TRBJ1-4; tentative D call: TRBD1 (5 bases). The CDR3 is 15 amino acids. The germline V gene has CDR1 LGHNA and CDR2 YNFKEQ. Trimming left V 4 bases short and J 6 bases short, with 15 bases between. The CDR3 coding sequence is TGTGCCAGCAGCCGAAAAACCGGGACCGATGAAAAACTGTTTTTT. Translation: CASSRKTGTDEKLFF.

CDR3 coding DNA: TGTGCCAGCAGCGAACGCCGTCCCAGCACCGGGTCCTACGAGCAGTACTTC. It codes for CASSERRPSTGSYEQYF. The V call is TRBV28, the J call TRBJ2-7, with D uncertain. This CDR3 region has 17 residues. Trimming removed 6 bases at V and 1 base at J, with 22 bases between. Looked up from germline, CDR1 is MDHEN and CDR2 is SYDVKM.

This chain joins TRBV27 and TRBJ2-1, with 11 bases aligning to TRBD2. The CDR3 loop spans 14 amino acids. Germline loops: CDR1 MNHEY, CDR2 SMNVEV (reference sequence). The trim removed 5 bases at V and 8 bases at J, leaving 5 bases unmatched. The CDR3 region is CASSPSGRRDEQFF. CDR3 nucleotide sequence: TGTGCCAGCAGTCCTAGCGGGAGGAGGGATGAGCAGTTCTTC.